The clone carrying this T cell receptor beta chain was observed many times. Each cDNA molecule carried a unique molecular identifier. Using its own MiXCR run on the 5' RACE reads, TCRdb lists one record per CDR3 protein. The table has around 50,000 distinct CDR3 sequences, around 12% seen once. CDR3 length: 14 amino acids. The germline CDR1 and CDR2 sequences are SQVTM and ANQGSEA. The ends were cut back, 3 bases at V and 3 bases at J, with 14 bases in the middle. The sample originates from a study of early T cells in non-severe SARS-CoV-2 infection. Background on the study: The authors sequenced bulk RNA from unsorted whole blood, leaving chains unpaired.

The sequencing sample was made of whole blood. V usage is TRBV29-1 and J usage is TRBJ1-2, with no clear D. This clonotype originated in an adult who was a healthcare worker with PCR-confirmed SARS-CoV-2 infection or an uninfected control (not recorded which). The CDR3 spells CSVESPGWDYGYTF. The DNA of the CDR3 is TGCAGCGTTGAGTCCCCGGGTTGGGACTATGGCTACACCTTC.